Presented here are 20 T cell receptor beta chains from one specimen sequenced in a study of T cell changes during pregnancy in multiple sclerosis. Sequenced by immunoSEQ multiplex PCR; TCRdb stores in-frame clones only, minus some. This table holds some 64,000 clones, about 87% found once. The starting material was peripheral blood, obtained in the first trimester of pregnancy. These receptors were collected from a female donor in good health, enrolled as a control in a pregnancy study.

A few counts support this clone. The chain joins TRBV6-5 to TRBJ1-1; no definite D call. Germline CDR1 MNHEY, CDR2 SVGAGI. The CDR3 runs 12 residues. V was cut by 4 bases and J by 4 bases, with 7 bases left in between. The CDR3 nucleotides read TGTGCCAGCAGTTCACAGATCACTGAAGCTTTCTTT. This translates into CASSSQITEAFF.

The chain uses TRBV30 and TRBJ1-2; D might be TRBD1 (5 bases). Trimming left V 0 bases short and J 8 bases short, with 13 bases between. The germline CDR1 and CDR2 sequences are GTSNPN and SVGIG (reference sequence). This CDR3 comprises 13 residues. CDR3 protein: CAWSVGQVGGYTF. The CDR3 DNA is TGTGCCTGGAGTGTCGGACAAGTGGGCGGCTACACCTTC. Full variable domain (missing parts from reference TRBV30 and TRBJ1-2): SQTIHQWPATLVQPVGSPLSLECTVEGTSNPNLYWYRQAAGRGLQLLFYSVGIGQISSEVPQNLSASRPQDRQFILSSKKLLLSDSGFYLCAWSVGQVGGYTFGSGTRLTVV.

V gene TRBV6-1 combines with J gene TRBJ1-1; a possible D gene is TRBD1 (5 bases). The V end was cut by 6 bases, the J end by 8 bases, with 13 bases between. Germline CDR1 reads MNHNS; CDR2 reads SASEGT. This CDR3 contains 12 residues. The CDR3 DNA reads TGTGCCAGCAGGGCAGGGCGTTTGGAAGCTTTCTTT. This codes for CASRAGRLEAFF.

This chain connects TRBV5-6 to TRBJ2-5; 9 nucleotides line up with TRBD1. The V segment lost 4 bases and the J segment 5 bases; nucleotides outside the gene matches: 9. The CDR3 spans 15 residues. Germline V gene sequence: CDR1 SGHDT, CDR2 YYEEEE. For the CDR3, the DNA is TGTGCCAGCAGCGGACGGACAGGGGACTGGGAGACCCAGTACTTC. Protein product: CASSGRTGDWETQYF.

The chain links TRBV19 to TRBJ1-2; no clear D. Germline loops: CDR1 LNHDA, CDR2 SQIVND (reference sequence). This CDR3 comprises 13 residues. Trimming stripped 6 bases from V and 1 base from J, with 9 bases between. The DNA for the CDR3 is TGTGCCAGTAGGGGCCCAGATAACTATGGCTACACCTTC. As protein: CASRGPDNYGYTF.

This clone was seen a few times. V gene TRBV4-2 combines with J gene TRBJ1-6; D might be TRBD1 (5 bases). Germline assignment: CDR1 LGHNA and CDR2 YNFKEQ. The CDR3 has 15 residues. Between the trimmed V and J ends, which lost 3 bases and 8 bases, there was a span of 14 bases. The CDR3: CASSQPNSRDSPLHF. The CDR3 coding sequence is TGTGCCAGCAGCCAGCCAAATTCCAGGGATTCACCCCTCCACTTT.

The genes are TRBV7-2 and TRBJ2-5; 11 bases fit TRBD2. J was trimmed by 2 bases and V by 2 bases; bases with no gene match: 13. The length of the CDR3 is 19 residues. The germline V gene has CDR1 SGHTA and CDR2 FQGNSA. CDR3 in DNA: TGTGCCAGCAGCTTACCCCTTAGCGGGGGGGAGGAATGGCAAGAGACCCAGTACTTC. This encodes CASSLPLSGGEEWQETQYF.

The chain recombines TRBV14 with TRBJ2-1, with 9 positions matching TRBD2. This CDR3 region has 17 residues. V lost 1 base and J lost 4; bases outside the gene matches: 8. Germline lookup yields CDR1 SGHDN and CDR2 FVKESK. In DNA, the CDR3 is TGTGCCAGCAGCCAAGGGGTGGGACTAGCACTATACAATGAGCAGTTCTTC. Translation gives CASSQGVGLALYNEQFF.

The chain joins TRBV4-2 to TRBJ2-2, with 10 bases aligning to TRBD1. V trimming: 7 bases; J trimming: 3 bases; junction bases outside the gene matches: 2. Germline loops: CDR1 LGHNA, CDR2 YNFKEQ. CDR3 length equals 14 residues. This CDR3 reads CASTDRGDTGELFF. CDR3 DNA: TGTGCCAGCACGGACAGGGGGGACACCGGGGAGCTGTTTTTT.

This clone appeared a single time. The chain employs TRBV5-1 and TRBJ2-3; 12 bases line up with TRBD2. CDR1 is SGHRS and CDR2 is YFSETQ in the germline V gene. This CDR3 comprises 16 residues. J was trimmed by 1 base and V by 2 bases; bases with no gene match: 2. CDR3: CASSFRLAGGTDTQYF. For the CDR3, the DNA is TGCGCCAGCAGCTTCAGACTAGCGGGGGGCACAGATACGCAGTATTTT.

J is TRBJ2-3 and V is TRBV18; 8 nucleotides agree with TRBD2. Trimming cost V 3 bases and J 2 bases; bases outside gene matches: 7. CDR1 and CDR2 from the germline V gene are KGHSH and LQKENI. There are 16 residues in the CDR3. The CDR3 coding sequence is TGTGCCAGCTCACCGATGGCGGGGGGACCCACAGATACGCAGTATTTT. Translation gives CASSPMAGGPTDTQYF.

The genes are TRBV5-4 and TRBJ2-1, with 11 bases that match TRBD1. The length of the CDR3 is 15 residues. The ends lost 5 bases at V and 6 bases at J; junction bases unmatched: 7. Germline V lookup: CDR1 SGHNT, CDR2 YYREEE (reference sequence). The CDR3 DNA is TGTGCCAGCAGTCTAGGACAGGGGGCGCGCAATGAGCAGTTCTTC. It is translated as CASSLGQGARNEQFF.

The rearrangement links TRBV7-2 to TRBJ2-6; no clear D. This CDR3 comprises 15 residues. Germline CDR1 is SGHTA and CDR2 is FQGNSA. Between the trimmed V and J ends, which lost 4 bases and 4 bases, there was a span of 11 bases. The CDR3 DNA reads TGTGCCAGCAGCTACCGGTGGGCCGGGGCCAACGTCCTGACTTTC. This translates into CASSYRWAGANVLTF.

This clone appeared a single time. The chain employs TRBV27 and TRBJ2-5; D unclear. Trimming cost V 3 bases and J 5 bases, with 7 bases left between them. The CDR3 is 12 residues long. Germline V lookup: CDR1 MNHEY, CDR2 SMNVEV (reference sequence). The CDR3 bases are TGTGCCAGCAGTTTGACTGGGGAGACCCAGTACTTC. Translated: CASSLTGETQYF.

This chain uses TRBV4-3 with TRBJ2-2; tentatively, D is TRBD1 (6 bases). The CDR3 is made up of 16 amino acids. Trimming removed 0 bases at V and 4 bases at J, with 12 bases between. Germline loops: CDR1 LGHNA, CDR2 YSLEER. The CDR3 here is CASSQDTYRATGELFF. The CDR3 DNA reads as TGCGCCAGCAGCCAAGACACCTACAGGGCCACCGGGGAGCTGTTTTTT.

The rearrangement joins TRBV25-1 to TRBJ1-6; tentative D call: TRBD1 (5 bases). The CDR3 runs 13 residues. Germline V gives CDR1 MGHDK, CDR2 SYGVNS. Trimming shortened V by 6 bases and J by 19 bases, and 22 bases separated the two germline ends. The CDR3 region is CASREVLGGGFHF. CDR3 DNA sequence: TGTGCCAGCAGGGAAGTACTTGGGGGAGGGTTTCACTTT.

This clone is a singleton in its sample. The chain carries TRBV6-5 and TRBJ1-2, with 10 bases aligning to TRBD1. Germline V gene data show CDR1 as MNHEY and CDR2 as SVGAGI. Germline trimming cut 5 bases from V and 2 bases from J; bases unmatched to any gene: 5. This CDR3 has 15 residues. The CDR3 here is CASSTRTGGNYGYTF. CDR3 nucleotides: TGTGCCAGCAGTACCCGGACAGGGGGAAACTATGGCTACACCTTC.

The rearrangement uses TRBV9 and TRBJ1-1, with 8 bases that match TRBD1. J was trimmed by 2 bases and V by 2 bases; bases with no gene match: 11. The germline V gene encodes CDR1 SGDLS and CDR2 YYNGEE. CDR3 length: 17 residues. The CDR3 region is CASSVIPGQETNTEAFF. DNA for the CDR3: TGTGCCAGCAGCGTGATACCGGGACAGGAGACCAACACTGAAGCTTTCTTT.

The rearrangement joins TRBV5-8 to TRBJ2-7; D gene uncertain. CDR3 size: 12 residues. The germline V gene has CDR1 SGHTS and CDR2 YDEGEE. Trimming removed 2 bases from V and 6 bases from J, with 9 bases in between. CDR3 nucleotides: TGTGCCAGCAGCTTAATCCGCGGCGAGCAGTACTTC. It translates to CASSLIRGEQYF.

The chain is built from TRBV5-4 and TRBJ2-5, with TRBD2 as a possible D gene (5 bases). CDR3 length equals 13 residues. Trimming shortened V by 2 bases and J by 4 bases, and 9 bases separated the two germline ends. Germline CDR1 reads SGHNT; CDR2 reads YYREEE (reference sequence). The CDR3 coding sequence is TGTGCCAGCAGCTTTCGGGGAGCAGAGACCCAGTACTTC. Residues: CASSFRGAETQYF.